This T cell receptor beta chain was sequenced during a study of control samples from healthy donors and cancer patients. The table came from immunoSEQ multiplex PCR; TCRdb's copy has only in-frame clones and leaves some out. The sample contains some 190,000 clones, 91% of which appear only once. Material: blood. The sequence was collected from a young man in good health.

As DNA, the CDR3 is TGTGCCAGCAGCCGATGGACGATAGCGGGGGACTTGTACAATGAGCAGTTCTTC. The encoded protein is CASSRWTIAGDLYNEQFF. The gene calls are TRBV11-2 and TRBJ2-1; 9 nucleotides align to TRBD2. Trimming cost V 5 bases and J 4 bases; bases outside gene matches: 15. CDR3 length equals 18 residues. CDR1 is SGHAT, CDR2 FQNNGV, per germline. Full variable domain (outside the CDR3, taken from reference TRBV11-2 and TRBJ2-1): EAGVAQSPRYKIIEKRQSVAFWCNPISGHATLYWYQQILGQGPKLLIQFQNNGVVDDSQLPKDRFSAERLKGVDSTLKIQPAKLEDSAVYLCASSRWTIAGDLYNEQFFGPGTRLTVL.